Shown below are 30 T cell receptor beta chains from a single sample sequenced in a study of long-term antiretroviral therapy in people with HIV. Sequencing used immunoSEQ v3.0 at survey level. Profiling relied on immunoSEQ multiplex PCR, and the TCRdb table lists in-frame clones only, not all of them. The data hold roughly 42,000 clones, with roughly nine tenths observed a single time. The sample consisted of unsorted PBMCs, taken 1.2 years after starting antiretroviral therapy. The receptor source for this set is a woman aged 50 to 60 with HIV.

This chain joins TRBV19 and TRBJ1-1; 7 nucleotides agree with TRBD1. The length of the CDR3 is 17 residues. The trim removed 1 base at V and 0 bases at J, leaving 8 bases unmatched. Looked up from germline, CDR1 is LNHDA and CDR2 is SQIVND (reference sequence). The CDR3 protein is CASSIGHRGGLNTEAFF. The CDR3 DNA sequence: TGTGCCAGTAGTATAGGTCACAGGGGAGGGTTGAACACTGAAGCTTTCTTT.

The V call is TRBV30, the J call TRBJ2-2; 7 bases fit TRBD2. The CDR3 covers 11 residues. CDR1 and CDR2 (germline): GTSNPN, SVGIG (reference sequence). Written as DNA, the CDR3 is TGTGCGGGGGGGGAACACGGGGAGCTGTTTTTT. Its translation: CAGGEHGELFF.

V is TRBV5-5 and J is TRBJ2-3; D call uncertain. This CDR3 region has 13 residues. The germline V gene encodes CDR1 SGHKS and CDR2 YYEKEE (reference sequence). Trimming took off 3 bases at V and 6 bases at J, with 11 bases between the two ends. CDR3 in amino acids: CASSSYGPDTQYF. The CDR3 nucleotides read TGTGCCAGCAGCTCCTATGGGCCTGATACGCAGTATTTT.

The CDR3 sequence: CASSQDRNIAYEQYF. The CDR3 region has the DNA TGCGCCAGCAGCCAAGATCGAAACATCGCCTACGAGCAGTACTTC. The V gene is TRBV4-3, the J gene TRBJ2-7; D unresolved. The germline V gene encodes CDR1 LGHNA and CDR2 YSLEER. The CDR3 has 15 amino acids. With 0 bases removed from V and 2 bases from J, the gap between germline ends came to 11 bases.

The chain employs TRBV29-1 and TRBJ1-1, with a weak D call TRBD1 (5 bases). This CDR3 region has 14 residues. Germline-derived CDR1 and CDR2 are SQVTM and ANQGSEA. V lost 5 bases to trimming and J lost 2 bases, with 15 bases between them. As DNA, the CDR3 is TGCAGCGTTCCACTCGGGGGATACAACACTGAAGCTTTCTTT. Protein product: CSVPLGGYNTEAFF.

This chain links TRBV30 with TRBJ2-7, with a tentative D call TRBD1 (6 bases). CDR3 length: 13 amino acids. Germline V gene data show CDR1 as GTSNPN and CDR2 as SVGIG (reference sequence). V lost 3 bases to trimming and J lost 9 bases, with 18 bases between them. CDR3: CAWRGEGQSPQYF. Written as DNA, the CDR3 is TGTGCCTGGAGAGGGGAAGGACAGTCTCCGCAGTACTTC. Variable domain in full (rest from reference TRBV30 and TRBJ2-7): SQTIHQWPATLVQPVGSPLSLECTVEGTSNPNLYWYRQAAGRGLQLLFYSVGIGQISSEVPQNLSASRPQDRQFILSSKKLLLSDSGFYLCAWRGEGQSPQYFGPGTRLTVT.

This sequence joins TRBV5-6 and TRBJ2-7; perhaps TRBD1 as D (5 bases). Per germline, CDR1 SGHDT and CDR2 YYEEEE. The CDR3 is 14 residues long. Trimming pared 0 bases from V and 2 bases from J, leaving 9 bases between. For the CDR3, the DNA is TGTGCCAGCAGCTTGGATTCAGGGACCTACGAGCAGTACTTC. It translates to CASSLDSGTYEQYF.

The V and J genes are TRBV5-4 and TRBJ1-4; a possible D gene is TRBD1 (5 bases). CDR3 length: 15 residues. Per germline, CDR1 SGHNT and CDR2 YYREEE (reference sequence). Trimming stripped 0 bases from V and 3 bases from J, with 9 bases between. The CDR3 is CASSLGGRANEKLFF. DNA for the CDR3: TGTGCCAGCAGCTTGGGGGGCAGAGCTAATGAAAAACTGTTTTTT.

The chain uses TRBV9 and TRBJ2-5; 11 bases are shared with TRBD1. This CDR3 region has 18 residues. Germline lookup yields CDR1 SGDLS and CDR2 YYNGEE. V lost 0 bases to trimming and J lost 3 bases; unmatched junction nucleotides: 10. In DNA form, the CDR3 reads TGTGCCAGCAGCGTAGGAGGGACAGGGGGTCTCTTAAAAGAGACCCAGTACTTC. It translates to CASSVGGTGGLLKETQYF.

V and J are TRBV7-8 and TRBJ2-5; 7 bases are a match to TRBD1. Germline values: CDR1 SGHVS, CDR2 FQNEAQ. With V trimmed by 2 bases and J by 5 bases, 8 bases remained unmatched. CDR3 length: 15 amino acids. CDR3 sequence: CASSLLKGARETQYF. The CDR3 bases are TGTGCCAGCAGCTTACTTAAGGGGGCGAGGGAGACCCAGTACTTC.

The CDR3 reads CAITIGAGDDNEQFF. CDR3 in DNA: TGTGCCATCACAATTGGAGCGGGGGATGACAATGAGCAGTTCTTC. V is TRBV10-3 and J is TRBJ2-1; 8 bases line up with TRBD2. The V segment lost 7 bases and the J segment 5 bases; nucleotides outside the gene matches: 10. The CDR3 runs to 15 residues. Germline lookup yields CDR1 ENHRY and CDR2 SYGVKD.

The J gene is TRBJ1-3, the V gene TRBV5-1; D not resolved. From germline, CDR1 is SGHRS and CDR2 YFSETQ. V was pared by 0 bases and J by 2 bases, with 0 bases between. This CDR3 is built from 12 residues. The CDR3 region has the DNA TGCGCCAGCAGCTTGGCTGGAAACACCATATATTTT. This gives the protein CASSLAGNTIYF.

There are a few counts of this clone. The chain couples TRBV18 to TRBJ2-7, with unresolved D. Germline V gene data show CDR1 as KGHSH and CDR2 as LQKENI. V lost 2 bases, J lost 0 bases, and 11 bases lay in between. This CDR3 has 15 amino acids. The CDR3 reads CASSPTRGTSYEQYF. The CDR3 nucleotides read TGTGCCAGCTCACCAACACGTGGTACCTCCTACGAGCAGTACTTC.

The V and J genes are TRBV9 and TRBJ1-1; perhaps TRBD1 as D (5 bases). The V end was cut by 0 bases, the J end by 9 bases, with 12 bases between. This CDR3 is 13 amino acids long. Germline V gives CDR1 SGDLS, CDR2 YYNGEE. CDR3 nucleotide sequence: TGTGCCAGCAGCGTAGCTTCGAGGGGACAAGCTTTCTTT. As protein: CASSVASRGQAFF. The full variable domain, rest sourced from reference TRBV9 and TRBJ1-1, is DSGVTQTPKHLITATGQRVTLRCSPRSGDLSVYWYQQSLDQGLQFLIQYYNGEERAKGNILERFSAQQFPDLHSELNLSSLELGDSALYFCASSVASRGQAFFGQGTRLTVV.

The J gene is TRBJ1-5, the V gene TRBV5-6; no clear D. CDR3 length: 13 amino acids. Germline assignment: CDR1 SGHDT and CDR2 YYEEEE. V lost 1 base and J lost 6, with 8 bases in between. CDR3 amino acids: CASSLKNGQPQHF. The CDR3 region has the DNA TGTGCCAGCAGCTTGAAGAACGGTCAGCCCCAGCATTTT.

The chain recombines TRBV10-3 with TRBJ1-4; D is perhaps TRBD1 (5 bases). V was shortened by 2 bases and J by 6 bases, with 16 bases between the two germline ends. Germline CDR1 and CDR2: ENHRY and SYGVKD. The CDR3 has 16 amino acids. The CDR3 DNA reads TGTGCCATCAGTGAGCCCCAGGGCGCCGGTTATGAAAAACTGTTTTTT. As protein: CAISEPQGAGYEKLFF.

The chain is built from TRBV29-1 and TRBJ2-7, with 10 bases identical to TRBD1. The CDR3 extends over 13 amino acids. CDR1 and CDR2 from the germline V gene are SQVTM and ANQGSEA. With 6 bases clipped from V and 7 bases from J, the junction kept 9 bases outside the gene matches. The CDR3: CSVTRQGAGEQYF. CDR3 bases: TGCAGCGTGACGCGACAGGGGGCGGGGGAGCAGTACTTC.

The rearrangement uses TRBV27 and TRBJ1-2; D is ambiguous. Trimming left V 3 bases short and J 10 bases short, with 21 bases between. CDR1 is MNHEY, CDR2 SMNVEV, per germline (reference sequence). The CDR3 loop spans 15 amino acids. The CDR3 is CASSFVGPSILDYTF. CDR3 coding DNA: TGTGCCAGCAGTTTCGTTGGACCCTCCATTCTAGACTACACCTTC.

This rearrangement joins TRBV4-1 to TRBJ2-1, with 13 bases fitting TRBD2. The germline CDR1 and CDR2 sequences are MGHRA and YSYEKL. V was pared by 5 bases and J by 0 bases, with 10 bases of the junction left unmatched. This CDR3 is built from 19 residues. The chain's CDR3 is CASSAGLAGFLSSYNEQFF. CDR3 DNA sequence: TGCGCCAGCAGCGCGGGACTAGCGGGGTTCTTGAGCTCCTACAATGAGCAGTTCTTC.

The chain's CDR3 is CASSLREVSEQYF. The CDR3 DNA sequence: TGTGCCAGCAGCTTGAGAGAGGTCTCCGAGCAGTACTTC. The chain is built from TRBV5-5 and TRBJ2-7; D is uncertain. There are 13 residues in the CDR3. The V end was cut by 1 base, the J end by 6 bases, with 11 bases between. The V gene's germline CDR1 is SGHKS and CDR2 YYEKEE (reference sequence).

The V call is TRBV7-3, the J call TRBJ2-1; weak D call: TRBD1 (5 bases). CDR3 length: 12 residues. V shed 2 bases and J shed 7 bases, with 6 bases lying between them. CDR1 and CDR2 from the germline V gene are SGHTA and FQGTGA. CDR3 sequence: CASSLQGNEQFF. As DNA, the CDR3 is TGTGCCAGCAGCTTACAGGGAAATGAGCAGTTCTTC. The entire variable domain, with the rest obtained from reference TRBV7-3 and TRBJ2-1, is as follows: GAGVSQTPSNKVTEKGKYVELRCDPISGHTALYWYRQSLGQGPEFLIYFQGTGAADDSGLPNDRFFAVRPEGSVSTLKIQRTERGDSAVYLCASSLQGNEQFFGPGTRLTVL.

This clone was recorded a few times. J is TRBJ1-1 and V is TRBV11-2, with D hard to call. Germline V lookup: CDR1 SGHAT, CDR2 FQNNGV. The CDR3 consists of 14 residues. Trimming left V 5 bases short and J 7 bases short, with 17 bases between. The CDR3 DNA reads as TGTGCCAGCAGCCCATTCATCGGGAGAGGTGAAGCTTTCTTT. This codes for CASSPFIGRGEAFF.

The J gene is TRBJ1-2, the V gene TRBV19; the D gene is possibly TRBD1 (5 bases). Trimming took off 8 bases at V and 4 bases at J, with 14 bases between the two ends. This CDR3 has 13 amino acids. Looked up from germline, CDR1 is LNHDA and CDR2 is SQIVND (reference sequence). The CDR3 sequence is CASRGGFGYGYTF. The CDR3 DNA reads as TGTGCCAGTCGGGGCGGTTTTGGCTATGGCTACACCTTC.

V gene TRBV9 combines with J gene TRBJ2-7; no reliable D call. Trimming took off 4 bases at V and 6 bases at J, with 14 bases between the two ends. Germline CDR1 is SGDLS and CDR2 is YYNGEE. CDR3 length: 13 residues. The chain's CDR3 is CASSPTPVAEQYF. The CDR3 DNA reads TGTGCCAGCAGCCCTACACCAGTTGCCGAGCAGTACTTC.

The chain couples TRBV15 to TRBJ2-5, with D uncertain. The CDR3 consists of 13 residues. Germline V gives CDR1 LNHNV, CDR2 YYDKDF (reference sequence). V was shortened by 5 bases and J by 2 bases, with 9 bases between the two germline ends. The CDR3 DNA follows: TGTGCCACCAGCGCGAGGTTTCAAGAGACCCAGTACTTC. This codes for CATSARFQETQYF.

The genes are TRBV2 and TRBJ1-5; D unclear. The CDR3 contains 14 residues. Trimming shortened V by 8 bases and J by 0 bases, and 11 bases separated the two germline ends. CDR1 and CDR2 (germline): SNHLY, FYNNEI. The DNA of the CDR3 is TGTGCCAGCTTGGGCGGAGATAGCAATCAGCCCCAGCATTTT. Its translation is CASLGGDSNQPQHF.

The chain combines TRBV7-9 with TRBJ1-2; no reliable D call. Trimming took off 2 bases at V and 0 bases at J, with 4 bases between the two ends. Per the germline V gene, CDR1 is SEHNR and CDR2 is FQNEAQ (reference sequence). This CDR3 region has 13 residues. The CDR3 is CASSLPTNYGYTF. The CDR3 nucleotides read TGTGCCAGCAGCTTACCAACTAACTATGGCTACACCTTC. Together with reference TRBV7-9 and TRBJ1-2, the CDR3 gives the full variable domain: DTGVSQNPRHKITKRGQNVTFRCDPISEHNRLYWYRQTLGQGPEFLTYFQNEAQLEKSRLLSDRFSAERPKGSFSTLEIQRTEQGDSAMYLCASSLPTNYGYTFGSGTRLTVV.

The chain joins TRBV15 to TRBJ2-6; D unclear. Trimming pared 2 bases from V and 0 bases from J, leaving 5 bases between. The CDR3 is made up of 15 amino acids. Germline V lookup: CDR1 LNHNV, CDR2 YYDKDF (reference sequence). CDR3 sequence reads: CATSRSTSGANVLTF. CDR3 coding DNA: TGTGCCACCAGCAGATCGACCTCTGGGGCCAACGTCCTGACTTTC.

This clone turned up a few times. The rearrangement joins TRBV6-5 to TRBJ1-1; weak D call: TRBD1 (5 bases). Germline V gene data show CDR1 as MNHEY and CDR2 as SVGAGI. The V gene lost 6 bases and the J gene lost 0 bases, with 11 bases spanning the gap. The CDR3 runs to 14 residues. CDR3 region: CASSPGTVNTEAFF. Here the CDR3 DNA reads TGTGCCAGCAGCCCCGGGACGGTGAACACTGAAGCTTTCTTT.

CDR3 nucleotides: TGTGCCAGCAGTTACGGCGGGACAGGGGGCTACGAGCAGTACTTC. It specifies CASSYGGTGGYEQYF. The chain recombines TRBV6-6 with TRBJ2-7; TRBD1 matches 11 bases. Trimming removed 2 bases from V and 3 bases from J; junction bases left unmatched: 3. The germline V gene has CDR1 MNHNY and CDR2 SVGAGI (reference sequence). The CDR3 runs 15 residues.